These 20 T cell receptor beta chains share one sample of origin, sequenced in a study of coeliac disease. Libraries were prepared by immunoSEQ multiplex PCR; TCRdb keeps only in-frame clonotypes and omits some of them. Found here are around 3,300 clones, 70% of them singletons; the top ten hold 15% to 19%. The material sequenced was intraepithelial lymphocytes from the gut. These receptors were taken from a man between 18 and 29 years old with celiac disease on a gluten-free diet.

This clone is large. This chain joins TRBV5-4 and TRBJ2-7; 7 bases line up with TRBD1. Germline lookup yields CDR1 SGHNT and CDR2 YYREEE (reference sequence). The J segment lost 0 bases and the V segment lost 0 bases, leaving 6 bases of the junction unmatched. The CDR3 runs 16 residues. CDR3 sequence: CASSLVGTVLSYEQYF. DNA of the CDR3: TGTGCCAGCAGCTTGGTCGGGACAGTCCTCTCCTACGAGCAGTACTTC.

This clone was seen more than once but under ten times. The V gene is TRBV4-1, the J gene TRBJ1-6; 9 bases fit TRBD1. The CDR3 totals 16 residues. V shed 5 bases, J shed 8 bases, and the junction held 10 bases outside the gene matches. Germline lookup yields CDR1 MGHRA and CDR2 YSYEKL. In DNA form, the CDR3 reads TGCGCCAGCAGCTCAATTAGGGACAGGGAGTATTCACCCCTCCACTTT. This codes for CASSSIRDREYSPLHF.

V usage is TRBV7-3 and J usage is TRBJ2-1, with 9 bases lining up with TRBD1. CDR1 is SGHTA and CDR2 is FQGTGA in the germline V gene. The CDR3 covers 18 residues. Unmatched junction bases numbered 14, after V lost 5 bases and J lost 3 bases. The CDR3 DNA sequence: TGTGCCAGCAGCCCCGGACAGGGGCCTAGGCACAACTACAATGAGCAGTTCTTC. Translated, it gives CASSPGQGPRHNYNEQFF.

The V gene is TRBV5-4, the J gene TRBJ2-1; D is unclear. CDR1 is SGHNT and CDR2 is YYREEE in the germline V gene (reference sequence). This CDR3 spans 12 amino acids. Between the trimmed V and J ends, which lost 0 bases and 5 bases, there was a span of 3 bases. The CDR3 region is CASSLADNEQFF. The CDR3 region has the DNA TGTGCCAGCAGCTTGGCAGACAATGAGCAGTTCTTC.

The chain carries TRBV6-1 and TRBJ2-6; perhaps TRBD1 as D (6 bases). Trimming left V 4 bases short and J 0 bases short, with 7 bases between. Germline loops: CDR1 MNHNS, CDR2 SASEGT. This CDR3 region has 15 residues. The CDR3 DNA reads TGTGCCAGCAGTGGACAGGCCTCTGGGGCCAACGTCCTGACTTTC. It codes for CASSGQASGANVLTF.

The CDR3 loop is CASSQYATGTGNNQPQHF. DNA of the CDR3: TGCGCCAGCAGCCAGTACGCCACCGGGACAGGAAACAATCAGCCCCAGCATTTT. V is TRBV4-3 and J is TRBJ1-5; 8 nucleotides align to TRBD1. The CDR3 consists of 18 residues. Trimming at V came to 3 bases and at J to 3 bases, leaving 13 bases not matched to a gene. Germline values: CDR1 LGHNA, CDR2 YSLEER.

This clone was seen a few times. The chain has TRBV5-1 and TRBJ1-1; tentatively, D is TRBD1 (5 bases). Trimming removed 2 bases from V and 10 bases from J, with 9 bases in between. The CDR3 loop spans 11 amino acids. Germline loops: CDR1 SGHRS, CDR2 YFSETQ. The CDR3 DNA follows: TGCGCCAGCAGCTTAGGAGGGGTAGCTTTCTTT. Translating gives CASSLGGVAFF.

The table lists this clone with a count of one. The chain employs TRBV7-2 and TRBJ1-2; 7 bases agree with TRBD1. V shed 4 bases and J 4 bases; nucleotides not matched to a gene: 6. Per the germline V gene, CDR1 is SGHTA and CDR2 is FQGNSA. The CDR3 consists of 14 residues. DNA of the CDR3: TGTGCCAGCAGCTCGTGGACAGGCCCCTATGGCTACACCTTC. This gives the protein CASSSWTGPYGYTF.

The chain is built from TRBV7-3 and TRBJ2-1; 10 bases map to TRBD1. The CDR3 consists of 15 residues. Germline V gives CDR1 SGHTA, CDR2 FQGTGA. J lost 3 bases, V lost 4 bases, and 3 bases had no gene match. The CDR3 DNA sequence: TGTGCCAGCAGCTCGGACAGGGGGTACTACAATGAGCAGTTCTTC. Residues: CASSSDRGYYNEQFF.

This clone was recorded a few times. The gene calls are TRBV7-9 and TRBJ2-5; 8 bases map to TRBD1. In germline, CDR1 is SEHNR, CDR2 FQNEAQ (reference sequence). The V gene end was trimmed by 3 bases and the J gene end by 3 bases; junction bases not matched to a gene: 6. The CDR3 totals 15 residues. The CDR3: CASSFSGQGKETQYF. CDR3 nucleotides: TGTGCCAGCAGCTTCTCCGGACAGGGAAAAGAGACCCAGTACTTC.

The chain recombines TRBV5-1 with TRBJ1-1; the D gene is possibly TRBD1 (6 bases). This CDR3 has 11 residues. The V and J ends lost 7 bases and 10 bases respectively, with 14 bases between them. The V gene's germline CDR1 is SGHRS and CDR2 YFSETQ. Here the CDR3 reads CASLIGGVAFF. In nucleotides, the CDR3 is TGCGCCAGCCTAATAGGGGGTGTAGCTTTCTTT.

This clone was detected a few times. V is TRBV7-6 and J is TRBJ1-6, with a weak D call TRBD1 (6 bases). The V and J ends lost 0 bases and 6 bases respectively, with 9 bases between them. CDR3 length: 15 residues. The germline gives CDR1 SGHVS, CDR2 FNYEAQ. In DNA form, the CDR3 reads TGTGCCAGCAGCTTAGCGCAGGGGCTTAATTCACCCCTCCACTTT. Protein product: CASSLAQGLNSPLHF.

By share, this clone counts as large. J is TRBJ1-2 and V is TRBV9, with TRBD1 matching over 8 bases. The V gene end was trimmed by 3 bases and the J gene end by 8 bases; junction bases not matched to a gene: 9. Germline V gives CDR1 SGDLS, CDR2 YYNGEE. The CDR3 extends over 14 amino acids. CDR3 in DNA: TGTGCCAGCAGCGGCGAACAGGGGGATGAGGGCTACACCTTC. Residues: CASSGEQGDEGYTF.

Written as DNA, the CDR3 is TGTGCCAGAGCAAACAGGGGGCAGAGTGGCTACACCTTC. Its translation: CARANRGQSGYTF. J is TRBJ1-2 and V is TRBV2, with 9 bases aligning to TRBD1. In germline, CDR1 is SNHLY, CDR2 FYNNEI. The CDR3 loop spans 13 amino acids. V shed 9 bases, J shed 7 bases, and the junction held 9 bases outside the gene matches.

The chain links TRBV6-1 to TRBJ1-2, with 7 bases fitting TRBD1. The CDR3 loop spans 12 amino acids. CDR1 is MNHNS, CDR2 SASEGT, per germline. J gave up 7 bases and V 7 bases, and 6 bases lay outside the gene matches. The CDR3 loop reads CASMEGAGGYTF. DNA of the CDR3: TGTGCCAGCATGGAGGGGGCTGGTGGCTACACCTTC.

V is TRBV6-5 and J is TRBJ1-2; D is undetermined. CDR1 is MNHEY, CDR2 SVGAGI, per germline. The CDR3 covers 12 residues. V lost 2 bases, J lost 8 bases, and 9 bases lay in between. This CDR3 reads CASSYALVGYTF. CDR3 coding DNA: TGTGCCAGCAGTTACGCCCTAGTCGGCTACACCTTC.

V is TRBV29-1 and J is TRBJ2-5; D is undetermined. This CDR3 is built from 11 residues. Germline CDR1 SQVTM, CDR2 ANQGSEA. The CDR3 sequence is CRVGAQETQYF. Here the CDR3 DNA reads TGCAGGGTGGGCGCCCAAGAGACCCAGTACTTC. Full variable domain (remainder filled in from reference TRBV29-1 and TRBJ2-5): SAVISQKPSRDICQRGTSLTIQCQVDSQVTMMFWYRQQPGQSLTLIATANQGSEATYESGFVIDKFPISRPNLTFSTLTVSNMSPEDSSIYLCRVGAQETQYFGPGTRLLVL.

This chain uses TRBV30 with TRBJ2-3; no definite D call. The CDR3 length is 14 residues. Between the trimmed V and J ends, which lost 5 bases and 4 bases, there was a span of 16 bases. Germline V lookup: CDR1 GTSNPN, CDR2 SVGIG (reference sequence). CDR3 amino acids: CAWASLRSADTQYF. The CDR3 bases are TGTGCCTGGGCATCATTAAGGAGCGCAGATACGCAGTATTTT. Full variable domain (missing parts from reference TRBV30 and TRBJ2-3): SQTIHQWPATLVQPVGSPLSLECTVEGTSNPNLYWYRQAAGRGLQLLFYSVGIGQISSEVPQNLSASRPQDRQFILSSKKLLLSDSGFYLCAWASLRSADTQYFGPGTRLTVL.

The rearrangement joins TRBV6-1 to TRBJ1-2; a possible D gene is TRBD1 (5 bases). This CDR3 spans 15 amino acids. Between the trimmed V and J ends, which lost 3 bases and 3 bases, there was a span of 14 bases. Germline V gene data show CDR1 as MNHNS and CDR2 as SASEGT. DNA of the CDR3: TGTGCCAGCAGTGATCGCCCCAGGGATGACTATGGCTACACCTTC. It codes for CASSDRPRDDYGYTF.

V and J are TRBV7-2 and TRBJ2-5, with D possibly being TRBD2 (6 bases). Germline lookup yields CDR1 SGHTA and CDR2 FQGNSA. This CDR3 comprises 16 residues. Trimming took off 5 bases at V and 5 bases at J, with 21 bases between the two ends. CDR3 nucleotides: TGTGCCAGCAGCCATCTCATATGGGGGGAAGGCGAGACCCAGTACTTC. Its protein is CASSHLIWGEGETQYF.